The 4 T cell receptor delta chains listed next were all sequenced from one sample in a study of gamma delta lymphoproliferative disorders and STAT genes (dated by TCRdb to the late 2010s). TCR sequencing was performed on genomic DNA from peripheral blood mononuclear cells isolated from patients and controls. Libraries were made using multiplex PCR. TCRdb shows the sequencer as Illumina MiSeq. TCRdb reran clone calling on the public reads with CATT; rows sharing one DNA sequence were then combined. The sample data list some 1,900 delta-chain clones, and 2.5% to 3% of these were observed just once. The ten largest clones add up to approximately 14% of the sample. Sequencing was carried out using blood. The receptors here all came from a human donor in good health.

In its sample, this clone was seen a few times. The protein TCRdb lists belongs to a much larger clone and differs from this DNA's translation at residue 10, which points to a read error; the protein shown is made from the DNA. The J gene is TRDJ1, the V gene TRDV1; 8 bases line up with TRDD2. Germline CDR1 is TSWWSYY and CDR2 is QGS. The CDR3 totals 21 residues. Unmatched junction bases numbered 27, after V lost 4 bases and J lost 5 bases. CDR3 residues: CALGVRPLPMTCPGEGDKLIF. The CDR3 DNA reads TGTGCTCTTGGGGTCCGGCCCCTTCCTATGACCTGTCCAGGGGAAGGGGATAAACTCATCTTT.

Comment on this clone: The protein that TCRdb holds for this DNA derives from a much larger clone and differs from the translated DNA at residue 8, which likely indicates a read error; the protein shown here is translated from the DNA. The chain carries TRDV2 and TRDJ1; the D gene is possibly TRDD1 (5 bases). Germline values: CDR1 GEAIGNYY, CDR2 EKD. This CDR3 is 15 amino acids long. V lost 3 bases, J lost 4 bases, and 17 bases lay in between. CDR3: CACDSVLREIDKLIF. Written as DNA, the CDR3 is TGTGCCTGTGACTCTGTACTGAGGGAAATCGATAAACTCATCTTT.

This clone was picked up a small number of times. The TCRdb protein, from a much larger clone, departs from this DNA's translation at residue 4, likely by read error; the protein shown derives from the DNA. The chain combines TRDV2 with TRDJ1, with 11 nucleotides matching TRDD3. This CDR3 is built from 19 residues. Germline V CDR1 and CDR2: GEAIGNYY, EKD. The CDR3 DNA sequence: TGTGCCTGTGGCACCCCCACCTGGGGGATACCCGTTAGTGTCGATAAACTCATCTTT. Translation gives CACGTPTWGIPVSVDKLIF.

This clone came up a few times. A far larger clone is just one base off, so this is likely a read error. Other DNA variants within this sample encode the same CDR3. The V call is TRDV2, the J call TRDJ3, with 10 nucleotides matching TRDD3. The CDR3 is made up of 20 amino acids. Germline CDR1 GEAIGNYY, CDR2 EKD. CDR3 nucleotides: TGCGCCTGTGACACCGTACTGGGGGATTCGAGCTCCTGGGACACCCGACAGATGTTTTTC. It translates to CACDTVLGDSSSWDTRQMFF.